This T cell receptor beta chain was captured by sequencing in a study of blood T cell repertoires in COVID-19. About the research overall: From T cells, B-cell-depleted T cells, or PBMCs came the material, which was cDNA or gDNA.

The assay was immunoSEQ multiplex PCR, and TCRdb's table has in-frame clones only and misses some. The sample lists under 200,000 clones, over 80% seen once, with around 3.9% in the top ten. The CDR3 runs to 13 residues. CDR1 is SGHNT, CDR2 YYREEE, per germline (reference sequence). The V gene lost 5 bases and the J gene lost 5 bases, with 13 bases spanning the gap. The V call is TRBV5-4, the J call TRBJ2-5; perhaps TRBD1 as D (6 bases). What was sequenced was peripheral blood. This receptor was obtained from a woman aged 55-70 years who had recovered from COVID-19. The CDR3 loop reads CASRSQGRETQYF. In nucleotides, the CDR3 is TGTGCCAGCAGGTCACAGGGTCGGGAGACCCAGTACTTC.